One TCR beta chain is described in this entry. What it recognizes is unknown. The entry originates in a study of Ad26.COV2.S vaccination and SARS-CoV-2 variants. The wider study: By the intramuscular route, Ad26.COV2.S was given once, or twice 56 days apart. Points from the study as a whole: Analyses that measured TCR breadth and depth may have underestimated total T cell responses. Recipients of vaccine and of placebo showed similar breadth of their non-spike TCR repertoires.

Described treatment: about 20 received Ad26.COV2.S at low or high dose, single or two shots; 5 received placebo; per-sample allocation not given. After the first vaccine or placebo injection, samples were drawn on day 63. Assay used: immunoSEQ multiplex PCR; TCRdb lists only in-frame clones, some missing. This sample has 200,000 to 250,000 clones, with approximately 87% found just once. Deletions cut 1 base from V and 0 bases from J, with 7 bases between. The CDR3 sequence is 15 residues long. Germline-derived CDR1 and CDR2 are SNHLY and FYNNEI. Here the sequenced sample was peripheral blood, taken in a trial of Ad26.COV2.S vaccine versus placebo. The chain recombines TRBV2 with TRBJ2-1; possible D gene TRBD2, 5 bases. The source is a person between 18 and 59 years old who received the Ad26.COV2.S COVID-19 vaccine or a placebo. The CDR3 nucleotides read TGTGCCAGCAGTGAAGGAGGGTTCTCCTACAATGAGCAGTTCTTC. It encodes CASSEGGFSYNEQFF. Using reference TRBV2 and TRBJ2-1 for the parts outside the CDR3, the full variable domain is EPEVTQTPSHQVTQMGQEVILRCVPISNHLYFYWYRQILGQKVEFLVSFYNNEISEKSEIFDDQFSVERPDGSNFTLKIRSTKLEDSAMYFCASSEGGFSYNEQFFGPGTRLTVL.